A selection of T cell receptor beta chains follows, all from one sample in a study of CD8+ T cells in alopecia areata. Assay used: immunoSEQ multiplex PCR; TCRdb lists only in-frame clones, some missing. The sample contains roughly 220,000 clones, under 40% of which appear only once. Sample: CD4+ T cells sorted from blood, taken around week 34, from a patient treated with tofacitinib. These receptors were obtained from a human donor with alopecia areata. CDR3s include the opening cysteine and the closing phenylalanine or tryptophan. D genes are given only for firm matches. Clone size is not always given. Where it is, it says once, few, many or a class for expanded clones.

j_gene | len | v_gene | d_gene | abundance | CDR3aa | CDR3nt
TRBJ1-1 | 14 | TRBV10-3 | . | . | CAISDPTLNTEAFF | TGTGCCATCAGCGACCCCACCTTGAACACTGAAGCTTTCTTT
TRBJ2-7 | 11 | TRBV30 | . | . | CAWSVGIEQYF | TGTGCCTGGAGTGTGGGGATCGAGCAGTACTTC
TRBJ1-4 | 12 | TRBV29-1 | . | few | CSAQATNEKLFF | TGCAGCGCCCAAGCAACTAATGAAAAACTGTTTTTT
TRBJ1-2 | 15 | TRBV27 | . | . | CASSPLIAGNYGYTF | TGTGCCAGCAGTCCCCTCATCGCGGGGAACTATGGCTACACCTTC
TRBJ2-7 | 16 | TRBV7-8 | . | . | CASKIRRGAAANEQYF | TGTGCCAGCAAGATCCGCAGAGGAGCGGCAGCGAACGAGCAGTACTTC
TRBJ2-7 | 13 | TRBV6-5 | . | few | CASSEVVTSGQYF | TGTGCCAGCAGTGAAGTTGTAACCTCGGGGCAGTACTTC
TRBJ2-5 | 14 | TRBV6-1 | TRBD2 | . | CASGSGGTRETQYF | TGTGCCAGTGGTAGCGGGGGTACCCGGGAGACCCAGTACTTC
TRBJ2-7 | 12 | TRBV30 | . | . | CAWKGLPYEQYF | TGTGCCTGGAAGGGTCTACCCTACGAGCAGTACTTC
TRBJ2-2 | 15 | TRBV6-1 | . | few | CASRPVGGSTGELFF | TGTGCCAGCAGGCCGGTTGGGGGCTCCACCGGGGAGCTGTTTTTT
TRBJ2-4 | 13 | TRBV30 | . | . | CAWSVSGADIQYF | TGTGCCTGGAGTGTATCAGGGGCAGACATTCAGTACTTC
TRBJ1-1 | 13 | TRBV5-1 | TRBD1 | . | CASSHDRDTEAFF | TGCGCCAGCAGCCATGACAGGGACACTGAAGCTTTCTTT
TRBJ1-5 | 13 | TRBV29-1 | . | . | CSVAGGGEQPQHF | TGCAGCGTCGCTGGGGGTGGGGAGCAGCCCCAGCATTTT
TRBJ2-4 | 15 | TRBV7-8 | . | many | CASSPTGTSFVIQYF | TGTGCCAGCAGCCCCACCGGGACATCTTTTGTCATTCAGTACTTC
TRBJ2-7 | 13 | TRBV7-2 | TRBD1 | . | CASSLGTGFEQYF | TGTGCCAGCAGCTTAGGGACAGGGTTCGAGCAGTACTTC
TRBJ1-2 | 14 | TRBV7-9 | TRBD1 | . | CASSWGDSIYGYTF | TGTGCCAGCAGCTGGGGGGACAGTATCTATGGCTACACCTTC
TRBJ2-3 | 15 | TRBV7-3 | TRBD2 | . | CASSLVAGTVDTQYF | TGTGCCAGCAGCTTAGTAGCGGGCACCGTAGATACGCAGTATTTT
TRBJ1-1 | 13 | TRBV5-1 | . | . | CASSLDGTGGAFF | TGCGCCAGCAGCTTGGATGGGACCGGTGGAGCTTTCTTT
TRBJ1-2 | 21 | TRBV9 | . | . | CASSVGRPSRGRRGSNYGYTF | TGTGCCAGCAGCGTAGGGCGTCCATCGAGGGGTCGCCGAGGGTCTAACTATGGCTACACCTTC
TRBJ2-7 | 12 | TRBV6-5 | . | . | CASRAEAYEQYF | TGTGCCAGCAGGGCGGAAGCCTACGAGCAGTACTTC
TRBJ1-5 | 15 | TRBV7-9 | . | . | CASSGPDGVNQPQHF | TGTGCCAGCAGCGGCCCGGACGGAGTCAATCAGCCCCAGCATTTT
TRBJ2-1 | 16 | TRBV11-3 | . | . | CASSLGHDESYNEQFF | TGTGCCAGCAGCTTAGGACACGATGAGAGCTACAATGAGCAGTTCTTC
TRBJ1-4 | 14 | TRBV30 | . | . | CAWSNGARGEKLFF | TGTGCCTGGAGCAACGGCGCGCGGGGTGAAAAACTGTTTTTT
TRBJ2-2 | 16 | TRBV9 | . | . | CASSVDRGSNTGELFF | TGTGCCAGCAGCGTAGATAGGGGTTCGAACACCGGGGAGCTGTTTTTT
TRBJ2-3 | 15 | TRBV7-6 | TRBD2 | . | CASSLAGGNTDTQYF | TGTGCCAGCAGCTTAGCGGGGGGGAACACAGATACGCAGTATTTT
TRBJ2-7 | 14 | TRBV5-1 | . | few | CASTSGSIGVEQYF | TGCGCCAGCACATCCGGGTCCATAGGAGTGGAGCAGTACTTC
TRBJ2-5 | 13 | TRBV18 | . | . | CASSETYEETQYF | TGTGCCAGCTCCGAGACCTATGAGGAGACCCAGTACTTC
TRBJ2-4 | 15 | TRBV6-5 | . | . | CASSYSRKSSNIQYF | TGTGCCAGCAGTTACTCGAGGAAATCCTCAAACATTCAGTACTTC
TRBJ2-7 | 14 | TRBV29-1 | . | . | CSVSSRGDPYEQYF | TGCAGCGTTTCGTCGAGGGGGGACCCCTACGAGCAGTACTTC
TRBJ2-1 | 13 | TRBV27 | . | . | CASSLIQGVEQFF | TGTGCCAGCAGTTTGATACAGGGAGTTGAGCAGTTCTTC
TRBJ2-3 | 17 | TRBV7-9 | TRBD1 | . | CASSYRGQGPTRDTQYF | TGTGCCAGCAGCTACCGGGGACAGGGGCCGACTCGAGATACGCAGTATTTT
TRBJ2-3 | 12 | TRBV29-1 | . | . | CSVVRGAHTQYF | TGCAGCGTTGTTCGGGGGGCCCATACGCAGTATTTT
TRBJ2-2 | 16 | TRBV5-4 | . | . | CASSLSVAANTGELFF | TGTGCCAGCAGCTTGTCGGTGGCAGCGAACACCGGGGAGCTGTTTTTT
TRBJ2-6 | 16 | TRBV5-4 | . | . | CASSYGQTSGANVLTF | TGTGCCAGCAGCTATGGACAGACCTCTGGGGCCAACGTCCTGACTTTC
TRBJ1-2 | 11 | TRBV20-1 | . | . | CTVAGGYGYTF | TGCACCGTTGCCGGGGGCTATGGCTACACCTTC
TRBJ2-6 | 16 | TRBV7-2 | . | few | CASSLEGHSGANVLTF | TGTGCCAGCAGCTTAGAAGGCCACTCTGGGGCCAACGTCCTGACTTTC
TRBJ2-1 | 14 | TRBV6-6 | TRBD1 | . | CASSRQGSYNEQFF | TGTGCCAGCAGTAGACAGGGATCCTACAATGAGCAGTTCTTC
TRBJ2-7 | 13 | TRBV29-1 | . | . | CSVGDSGRWEQYF | TGCAGCGTTGGGGACAGCGGGAGATGGGAGCAGTACTTC
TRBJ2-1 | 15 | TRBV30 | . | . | CAWSVSSSSYNEQFF | TGTGCCTGGAGTGTATCCTCCAGCTCCTACAATGAGCAGTTCTTC
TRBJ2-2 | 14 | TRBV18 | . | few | CASSPPAGTGELFF | TGTGCCAGCTCACCACCGGCTGGCACCGGGGAGCTGTTTTTT
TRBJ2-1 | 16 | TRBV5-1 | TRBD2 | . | CASSLDLAGAYNEQFF | TGCGCCAGCAGCTTGGATCTTGCGGGGGCCTACAATGAGCAGTTCTTC
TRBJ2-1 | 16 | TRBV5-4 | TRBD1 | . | CASSQSDRAGYNEQFF | TGTGCCAGCAGCCAAAGCGACAGGGCAGGCTACAATGAGCAGTTCTTC
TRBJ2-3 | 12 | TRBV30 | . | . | CACSEFTDTQYF | TGTGCCTGCTCAGAATTCACAGATACGCAGTATTTT
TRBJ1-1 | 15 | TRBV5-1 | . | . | CASSWGHPGGTEAFF | TGCGCCAGCAGCTGGGGGCACCCCGGGGGGACTGAAGCTTTCTTT
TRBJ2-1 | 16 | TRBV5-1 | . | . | CASSVGLALRYNEQFF | TGCGCCAGCAGCGTGGGCCTAGCGCTGCGGTACAATGAGCAGTTCTTC
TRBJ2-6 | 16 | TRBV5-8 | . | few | CASSLGTSSGANVLTF | TGTGCCAGCAGCTTAGGGACTTCCTCTGGGGCCAACGTCCTGACTTTC
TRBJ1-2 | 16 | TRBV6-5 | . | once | CASSYSTSGTDYGYTF | TGTGCCAGCAGTTACTCGACCTCAGGGACTGACTATGGCTACACCTTC
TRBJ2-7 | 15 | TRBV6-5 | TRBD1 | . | CASSSTGTGVYEQYF | TGTGCCAGCAGTTCCACCGGGACAGGGGTCTACGAGCAGTACTTC
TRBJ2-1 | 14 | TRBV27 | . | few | CASRGSGAYNEQFF | TGTGCCAGCAGGGGAAGCGGAGCCTACAATGAGCAGTTCTTC
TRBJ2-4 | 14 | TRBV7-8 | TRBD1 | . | CASSPRTGKNIQYF | TGTGCCAGCAGCCCAAGGACAGGGAAAAACATTCAGTACTTC
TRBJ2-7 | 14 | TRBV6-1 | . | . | CASSPPRVDGSVDF | TGTGCCAGCAGCCCCCCCCGGGTAGACGGTAGTGTGGACTTC
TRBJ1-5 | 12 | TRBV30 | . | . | CAWRTGAQPQHF | TGTGCCTGGAGAACCGGGGCTCAGCCCCAGCATTTT
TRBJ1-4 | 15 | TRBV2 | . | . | CASKVRAATNEKLFF | TGTGCCAGCAAGGTCAGGGCCGCAACTAATGAAAAACTGTTTTTT
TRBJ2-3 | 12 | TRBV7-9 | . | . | CASTGATDTQYF | TGTGCCAGCACCGGGGCGACAGATACGCAGTATTTT
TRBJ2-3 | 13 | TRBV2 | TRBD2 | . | CASRRLAGDTQYF | TGTGCCAGCAGGAGACTAGCGGGAGATACGCAGTATTTT
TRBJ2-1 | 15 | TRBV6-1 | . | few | CASSEGDRRNNEQFF | TGTGCCAGCAGTGAAGGAGACAGGAGGAACAATGAGCAGTTCTTC
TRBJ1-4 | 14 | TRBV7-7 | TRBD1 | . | CASSLGTGDEKLFF | TGTGCCAGCAGCTTGGGGACAGGGGATGAAAAACTGTTTTTT
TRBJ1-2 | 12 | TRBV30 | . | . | CAWSVHHDGYTF | TGTGCCTGGAGTGTACATCACGATGGCTACACCTTC